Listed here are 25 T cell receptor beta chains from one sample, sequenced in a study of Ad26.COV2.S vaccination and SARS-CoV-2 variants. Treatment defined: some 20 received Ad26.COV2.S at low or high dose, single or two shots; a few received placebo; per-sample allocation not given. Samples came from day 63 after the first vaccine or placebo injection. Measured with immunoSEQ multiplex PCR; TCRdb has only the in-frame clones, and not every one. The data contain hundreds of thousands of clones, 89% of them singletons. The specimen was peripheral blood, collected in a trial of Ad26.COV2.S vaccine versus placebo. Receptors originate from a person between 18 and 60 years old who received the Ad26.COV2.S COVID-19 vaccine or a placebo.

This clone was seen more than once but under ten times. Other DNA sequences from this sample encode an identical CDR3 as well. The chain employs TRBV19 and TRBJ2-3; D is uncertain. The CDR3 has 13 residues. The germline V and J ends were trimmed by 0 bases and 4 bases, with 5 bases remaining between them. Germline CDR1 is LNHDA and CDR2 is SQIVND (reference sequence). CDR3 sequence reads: CASSIDRPDTQYF. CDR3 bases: TGTGCCAGTAGTATAGACCGTCCAGATACGCAGTATTTT.

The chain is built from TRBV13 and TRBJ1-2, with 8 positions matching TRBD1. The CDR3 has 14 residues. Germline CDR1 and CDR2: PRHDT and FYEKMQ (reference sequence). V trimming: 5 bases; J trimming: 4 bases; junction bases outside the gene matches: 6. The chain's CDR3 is CASSPTGGGYGYTF. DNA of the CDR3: TGTGCCAGCAGCCCAACAGGGGGAGGCTATGGCTACACCTTC.

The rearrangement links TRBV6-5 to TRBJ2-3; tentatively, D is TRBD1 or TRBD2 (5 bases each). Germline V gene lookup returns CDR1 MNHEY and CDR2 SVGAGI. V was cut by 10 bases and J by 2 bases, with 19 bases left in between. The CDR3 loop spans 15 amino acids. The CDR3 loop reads CATDEGQSHTDTQYF. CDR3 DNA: TGTGCCACCGACGAGGGGCAGTCACACACAGATACGCAGTATTTT.

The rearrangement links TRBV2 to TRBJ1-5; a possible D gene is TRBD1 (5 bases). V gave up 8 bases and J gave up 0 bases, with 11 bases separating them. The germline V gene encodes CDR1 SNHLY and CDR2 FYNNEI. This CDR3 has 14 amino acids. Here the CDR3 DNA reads TGTGCCAGCGTGGGGGATTATAGCAATCAGCCCCAGCATTTT. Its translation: CASVGDYSNQPQHF.

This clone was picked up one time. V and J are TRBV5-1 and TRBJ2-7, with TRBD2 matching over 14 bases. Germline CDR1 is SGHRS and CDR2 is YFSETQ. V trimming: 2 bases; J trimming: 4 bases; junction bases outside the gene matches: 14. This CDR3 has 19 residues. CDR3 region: CASSFSTRLAGGPVYEQYF. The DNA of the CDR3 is TGCGCCAGCAGCTTTTCCACCCGACTAGCGGGAGGGCCGGTTTACGAGCAGTACTTC.

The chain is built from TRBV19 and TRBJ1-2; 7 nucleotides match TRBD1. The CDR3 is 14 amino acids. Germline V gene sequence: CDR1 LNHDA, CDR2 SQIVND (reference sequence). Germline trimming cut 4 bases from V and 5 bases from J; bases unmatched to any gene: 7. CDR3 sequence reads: CASSTPDRVYGYTF. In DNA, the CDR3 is TGTGCCAGTAGTACCCCAGACAGGGTTTATGGCTACACCTTC. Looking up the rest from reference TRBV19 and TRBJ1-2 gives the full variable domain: DGGITQSPKYLFRKEGQNVTLSCEQNLNHDAMYWYRQDPGQGLRLIYYSQIVNDFQKGDIAEGYSVSREKKESFPLTVTSAQKNPTAFYLCASSTPDRVYGYTFGSGTRLTVV.

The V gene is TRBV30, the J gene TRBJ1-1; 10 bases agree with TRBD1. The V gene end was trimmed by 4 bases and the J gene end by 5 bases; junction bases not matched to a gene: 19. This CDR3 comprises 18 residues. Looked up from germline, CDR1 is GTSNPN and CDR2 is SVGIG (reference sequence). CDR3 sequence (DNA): TGTGCCTGGATCCTTGCGACAGGGGGCGGGTTAGGTAAGACTGAAGCTTTCTTT. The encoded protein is CAWILATGGGLGKTEAFF.

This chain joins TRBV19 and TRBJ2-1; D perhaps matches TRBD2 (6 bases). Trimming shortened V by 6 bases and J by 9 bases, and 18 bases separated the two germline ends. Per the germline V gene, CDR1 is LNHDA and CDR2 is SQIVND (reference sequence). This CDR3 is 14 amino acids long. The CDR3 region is CASRPGPAGGEQFF. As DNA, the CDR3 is TGTGCCAGTAGGCCGGGACCCGCCGGGGGTGAGCAGTTCTTC.

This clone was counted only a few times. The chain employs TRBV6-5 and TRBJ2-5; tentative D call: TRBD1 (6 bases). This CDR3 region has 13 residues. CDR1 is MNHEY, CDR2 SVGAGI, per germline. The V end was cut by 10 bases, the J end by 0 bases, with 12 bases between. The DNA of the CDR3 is TGTGCCATCATACAGGGAAACCAAGAGACCCAGTACTTC. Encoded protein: CAIIQGNQETQYF.

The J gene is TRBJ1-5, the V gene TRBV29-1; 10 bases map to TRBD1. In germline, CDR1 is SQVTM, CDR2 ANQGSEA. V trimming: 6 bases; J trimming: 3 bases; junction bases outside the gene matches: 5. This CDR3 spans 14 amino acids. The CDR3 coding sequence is TGCAGCGTCACGACAGGGGGCAACAATCAGCCCCAGCATTTT. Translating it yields CSVTTGGNNQPQHF.

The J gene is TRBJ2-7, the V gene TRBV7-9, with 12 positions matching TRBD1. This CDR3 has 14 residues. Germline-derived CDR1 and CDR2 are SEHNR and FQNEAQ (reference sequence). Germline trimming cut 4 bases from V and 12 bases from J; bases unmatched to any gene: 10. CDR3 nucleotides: TGTGCCAGCAGCTACCCGGGACAGGGGGCCGGTCGGTACTTC. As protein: CASSYPGQGAGRYF.

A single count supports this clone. Written as DNA, the CDR3 is TGTGCCAGCGGACGGACAGCGAACACTGAAGCTTTCTTT. It specifies CASGRTANTEAFF. The chain joins TRBV12-3 or TRBV12-4 to TRBJ1-1; the D gene is possibly TRBD1 (6 bases). V gave up 8 bases and J gave up 1 base, with 11 bases separating them. This CDR3 spans 13 amino acids.

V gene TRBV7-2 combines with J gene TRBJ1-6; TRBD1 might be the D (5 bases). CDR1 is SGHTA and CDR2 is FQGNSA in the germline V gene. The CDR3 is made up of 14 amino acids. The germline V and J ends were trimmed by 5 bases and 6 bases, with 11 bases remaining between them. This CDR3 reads CASSVRDLNSPLHF. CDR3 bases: TGTGCCAGCAGCGTAAGGGACCTTAATTCACCCCTCCACTTT.

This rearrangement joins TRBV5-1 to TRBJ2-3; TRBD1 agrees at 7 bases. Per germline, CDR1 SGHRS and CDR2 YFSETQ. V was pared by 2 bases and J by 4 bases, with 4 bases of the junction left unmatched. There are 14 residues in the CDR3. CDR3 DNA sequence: TGCGCCAGCAGCTTAACAGGGGACCCAGATACGCAGTATTTT. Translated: CASSLTGDPDTQYF. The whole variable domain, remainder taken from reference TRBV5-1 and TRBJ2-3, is KAGVTQTPRYLIKTRGQQVTLSCSPISGHRSVSWYQQTPGQGLQFLFEYFSETQRNKGNFPGRFSGRQFSNSRSEMNVSTLELGDSALYLCASSLTGDPDTQYFGPGTRLTVL.

The CDR3: CASSQDGGTGGTQYF. The CDR3, as DNA: TGTGCCAGCAGCCAAGATGGGGGGACAGGAGGGACCCAGTACTTC. The chain is built from TRBV3-1 (or the pseudogene TRBV3-2) and TRBJ2-5, with 8 bases that match TRBD1. Trimming took 0 bases from V and 7 from J; bases not matched to a gene: 7. CDR1 and CDR2 from the germline V gene are LGHDT and YNNKEL (reference sequence). The CDR3 contains 15 residues.

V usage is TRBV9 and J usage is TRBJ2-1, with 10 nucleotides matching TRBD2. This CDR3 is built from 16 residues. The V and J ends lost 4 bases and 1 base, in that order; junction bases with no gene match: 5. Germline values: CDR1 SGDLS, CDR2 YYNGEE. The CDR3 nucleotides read TGTGCCAGCAGCATTCTAGCGGGGGCGTCCTACAATGAGCAGTTCTTC. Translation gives CASSILAGASYNEQFF.

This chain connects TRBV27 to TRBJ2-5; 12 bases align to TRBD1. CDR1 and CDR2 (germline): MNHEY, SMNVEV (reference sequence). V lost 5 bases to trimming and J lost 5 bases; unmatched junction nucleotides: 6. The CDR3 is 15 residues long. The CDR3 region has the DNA TGTGCCAGCAGTCCCAGGGACAGGGGGCACGAGACCCAGTACTTC. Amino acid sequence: CASSPRDRGHETQYF.

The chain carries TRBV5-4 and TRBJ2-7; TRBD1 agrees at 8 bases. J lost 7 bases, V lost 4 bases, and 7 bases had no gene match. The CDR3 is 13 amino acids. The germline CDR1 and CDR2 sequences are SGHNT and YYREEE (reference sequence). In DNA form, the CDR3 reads TGTGCCAGCAGCAAGACAGGGGCTGAAGAGCAGTACTTC. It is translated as CASSKTGAEEQYF.

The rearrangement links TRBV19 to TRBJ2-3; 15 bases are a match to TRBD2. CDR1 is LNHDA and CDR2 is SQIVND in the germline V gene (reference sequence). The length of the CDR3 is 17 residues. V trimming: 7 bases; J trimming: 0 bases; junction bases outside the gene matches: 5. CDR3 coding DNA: TGTGCCAGTACCCGGACTAGCGGGAGGGTCAGCACAGATACGCAGTATTTT. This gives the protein CASTRTSGRVSTDTQYF. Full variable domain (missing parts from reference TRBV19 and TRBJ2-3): DGGITQSPKYLFRKEGQNVTLSCEQNLNHDAMYWYRQDPGQGLRLIYYSQIVNDFQKGDIAEGYSVSREKKESFPLTVTSAQKNPTAFYLCASTRTSGRVSTDTQYFGPGTRLTVL.

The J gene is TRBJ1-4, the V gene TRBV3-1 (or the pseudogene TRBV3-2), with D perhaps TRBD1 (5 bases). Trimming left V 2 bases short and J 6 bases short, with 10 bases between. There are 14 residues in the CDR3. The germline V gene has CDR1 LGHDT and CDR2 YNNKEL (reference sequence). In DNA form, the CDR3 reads TGTGCCAGCAGCCAACGCAGGACACATGAAAAACTGTTTTTT. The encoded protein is CASSQRRTHEKLFF.

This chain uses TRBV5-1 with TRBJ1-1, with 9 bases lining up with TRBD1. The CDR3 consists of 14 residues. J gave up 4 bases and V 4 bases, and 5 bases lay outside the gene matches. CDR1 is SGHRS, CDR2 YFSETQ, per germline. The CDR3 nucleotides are TGCGCCAGCAGCCCAGGGACAGGGAGCACTGAAGCTTTCTTT. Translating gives CASSPGTGSTEAFF.

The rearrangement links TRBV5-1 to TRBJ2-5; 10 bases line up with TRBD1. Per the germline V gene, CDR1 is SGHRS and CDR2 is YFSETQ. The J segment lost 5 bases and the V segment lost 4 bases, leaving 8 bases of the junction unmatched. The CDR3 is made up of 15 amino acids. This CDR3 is CASSPGQGIGETQYF. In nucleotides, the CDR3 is TGCGCCAGCAGCCCGGGACAGGGGATAGGTGAGACCCAGTACTTC.

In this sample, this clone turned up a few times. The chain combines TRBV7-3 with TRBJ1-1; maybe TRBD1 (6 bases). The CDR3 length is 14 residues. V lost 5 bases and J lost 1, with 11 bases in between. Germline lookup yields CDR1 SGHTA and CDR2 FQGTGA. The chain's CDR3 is CASSITGRNTEAFF. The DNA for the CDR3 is TGTGCCAGCAGCATTACAGGGAGGAACACTGAAGCTTTCTTT.

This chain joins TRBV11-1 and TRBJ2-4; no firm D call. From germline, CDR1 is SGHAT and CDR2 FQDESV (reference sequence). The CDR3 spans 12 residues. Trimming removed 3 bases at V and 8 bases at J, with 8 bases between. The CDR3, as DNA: TGTGCCAGCAGCTTGCAGGCGGACATTCAGTACTTC. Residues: CASSLQADIQYF.

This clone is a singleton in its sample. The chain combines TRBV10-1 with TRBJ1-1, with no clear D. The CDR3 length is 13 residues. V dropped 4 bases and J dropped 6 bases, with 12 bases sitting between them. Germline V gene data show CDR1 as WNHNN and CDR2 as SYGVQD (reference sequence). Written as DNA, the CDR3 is TGCGCCAGCAGTGGCAGGCCGGAGGCTGAAGCTTTCTTT. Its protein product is CASSGRPEAEAFF.